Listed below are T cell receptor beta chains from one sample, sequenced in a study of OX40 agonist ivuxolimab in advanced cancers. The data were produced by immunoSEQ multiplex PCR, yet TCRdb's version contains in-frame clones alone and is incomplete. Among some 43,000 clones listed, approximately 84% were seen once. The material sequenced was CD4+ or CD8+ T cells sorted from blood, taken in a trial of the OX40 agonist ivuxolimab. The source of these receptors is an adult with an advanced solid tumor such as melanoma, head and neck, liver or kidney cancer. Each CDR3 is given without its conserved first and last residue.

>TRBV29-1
SVEERAGQGYT
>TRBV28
ASSSPPGQGGGAEAF
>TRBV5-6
ASTQTAARGTDTQY
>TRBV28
ASSLSAGKGYGYT
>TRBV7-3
ASSPGVSWGVHNEQF
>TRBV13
ASSPDSSSYEQY
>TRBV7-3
ASSLTGFFQGTEAF
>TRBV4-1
ASSQDPKTGGGMGAF
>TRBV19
ASSISYYGYT
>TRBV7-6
ASSQEGNTEAF
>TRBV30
AWSAGGNTEAF
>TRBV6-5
ASRATGGQWDTQY
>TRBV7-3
ASSQTGGAGSDTQY
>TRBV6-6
ASSLDGFGNTIY
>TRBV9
ASSTGGDAEKLF
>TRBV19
ASSISSGASTEQF
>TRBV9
ASSGQAGGTDTQY
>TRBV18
ASSPTSPSSYNEQF
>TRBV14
ASSATLVPMIDEQF
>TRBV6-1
ASSEAGWRGGFDTQY
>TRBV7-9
ASSLGPSEAF
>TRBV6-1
ASRSWGIYNEQF
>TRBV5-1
ASSLRLGRTDTQY